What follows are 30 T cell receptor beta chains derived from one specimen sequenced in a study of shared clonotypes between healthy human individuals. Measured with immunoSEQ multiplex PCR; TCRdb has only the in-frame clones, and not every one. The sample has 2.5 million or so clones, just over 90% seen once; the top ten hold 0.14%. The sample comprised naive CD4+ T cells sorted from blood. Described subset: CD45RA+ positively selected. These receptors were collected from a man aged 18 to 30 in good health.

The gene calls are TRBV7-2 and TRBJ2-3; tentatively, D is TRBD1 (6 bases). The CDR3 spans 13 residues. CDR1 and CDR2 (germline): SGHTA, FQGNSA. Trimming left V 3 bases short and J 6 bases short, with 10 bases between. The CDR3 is CASSFMGADTQYF. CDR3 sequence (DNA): TGTGCCAGCAGCTTTATGGGGGCCGATACGCAGTATTTT.

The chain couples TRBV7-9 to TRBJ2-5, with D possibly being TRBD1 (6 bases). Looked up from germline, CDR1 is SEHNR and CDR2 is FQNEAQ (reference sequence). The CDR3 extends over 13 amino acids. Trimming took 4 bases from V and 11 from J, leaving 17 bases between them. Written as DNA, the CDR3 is TGTGCCAGCAGCTACGGACAGCCTTCTGAGCAGTACTTC. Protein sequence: CASSYGQPSEQYF. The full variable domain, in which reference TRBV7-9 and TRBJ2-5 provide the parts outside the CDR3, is DTGVSQNPRHKITKRGQNVTFRCDPISEHNRLYWYRQTLGQGPEFLTYFQNEAQLEKSRLLSDRFSAERPKGSFSTLEIQRTEQGDSAMYLCASSYGQPSEQYFGPGTRLLVL.

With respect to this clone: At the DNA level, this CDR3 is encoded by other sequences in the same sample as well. Here the CDR3 reads CASSLAATNTGELFF. The CDR3 nucleotides are TGTGCCAGCAGCTTAGCGGCCACTAACACCGGGGAGCTGTTTTTT. The genes are TRBV7-2 and TRBJ2-2; the D is unclear. Trimming pared 0 bases from V and 2 bases from J, leaving 7 bases between. Germline V gene lookup returns CDR1 SGHTA and CDR2 FQGNSA. The CDR3 consists of 15 residues.

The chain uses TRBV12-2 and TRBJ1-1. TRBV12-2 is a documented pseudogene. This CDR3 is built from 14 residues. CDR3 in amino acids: CASRWDGNNTEAFF. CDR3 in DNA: TGTGCAAGTCGTTGGGACGGGAACAACACTGAAGCTTTCTTT.

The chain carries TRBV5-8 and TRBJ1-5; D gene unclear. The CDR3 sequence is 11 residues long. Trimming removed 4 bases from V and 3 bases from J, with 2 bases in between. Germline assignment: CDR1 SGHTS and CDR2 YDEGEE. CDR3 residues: CASSPNQPQHF. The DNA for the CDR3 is TGTGCCAGCAGCCCCAATCAGCCCCAGCATTTT.

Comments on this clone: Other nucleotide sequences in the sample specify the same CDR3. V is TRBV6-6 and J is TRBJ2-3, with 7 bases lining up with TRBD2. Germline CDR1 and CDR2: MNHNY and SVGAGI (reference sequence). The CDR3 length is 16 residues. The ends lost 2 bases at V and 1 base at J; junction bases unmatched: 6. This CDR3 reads CASSYGQGGGTDTQYF. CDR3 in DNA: TGTGCCAGCAGTTACGGCCAGGGAGGGGGCACAGATACGCAGTATTTT.

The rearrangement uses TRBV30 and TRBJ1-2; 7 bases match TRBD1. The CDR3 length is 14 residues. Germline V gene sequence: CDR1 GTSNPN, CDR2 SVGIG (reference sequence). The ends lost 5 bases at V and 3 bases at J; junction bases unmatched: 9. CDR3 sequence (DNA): TGTGCCTGGGATAACAGGGGAGCGGACTATGGCTACACCTTC. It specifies CAWDNRGADYGYTF.

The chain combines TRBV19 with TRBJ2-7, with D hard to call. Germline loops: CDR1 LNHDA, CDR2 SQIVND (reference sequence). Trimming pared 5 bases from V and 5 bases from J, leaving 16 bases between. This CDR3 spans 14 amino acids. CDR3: CASSGLGTTHEQYF. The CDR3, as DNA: TGTGCCAGTAGTGGGTTGGGCACCACCCACGAGCAGTACTTC. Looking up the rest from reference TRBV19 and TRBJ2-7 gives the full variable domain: DGGITQSPKYLFRKEGQNVTLSCEQNLNHDAMYWYRQDPGQGLRLIYYSQIVNDFQKGDIAEGYSVSREKKESFPLTVTSAQKNPTAFYLCASSGLGTTHEQYFGPGTRLTVT.

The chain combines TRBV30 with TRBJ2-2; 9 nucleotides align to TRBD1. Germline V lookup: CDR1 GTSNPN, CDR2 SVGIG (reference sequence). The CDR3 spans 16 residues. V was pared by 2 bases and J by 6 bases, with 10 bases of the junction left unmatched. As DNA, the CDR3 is TGTGCCTGGAGTAGGGGTCAAGGACAGGGGTCCGGGGAGCTGTTTTTT. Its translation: CAWSRGQGQGSGELFF.

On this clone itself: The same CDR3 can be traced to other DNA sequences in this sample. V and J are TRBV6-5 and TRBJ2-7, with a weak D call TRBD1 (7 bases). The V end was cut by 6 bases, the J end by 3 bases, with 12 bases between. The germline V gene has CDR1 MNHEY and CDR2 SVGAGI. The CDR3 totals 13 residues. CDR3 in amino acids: CASRAGGGYEQYF. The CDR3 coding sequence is TGTGCCAGCAGGGCAGGGGGAGGCTACGAGCAGTACTTC.

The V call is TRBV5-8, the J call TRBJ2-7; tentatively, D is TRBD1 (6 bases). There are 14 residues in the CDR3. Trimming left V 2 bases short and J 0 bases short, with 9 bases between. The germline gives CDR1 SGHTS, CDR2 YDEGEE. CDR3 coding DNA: TGTGCCAGCAGCTTCCCCAGGGGCTCCTACGAGCAGTACTTC. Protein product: CASSFPRGSYEQYF.

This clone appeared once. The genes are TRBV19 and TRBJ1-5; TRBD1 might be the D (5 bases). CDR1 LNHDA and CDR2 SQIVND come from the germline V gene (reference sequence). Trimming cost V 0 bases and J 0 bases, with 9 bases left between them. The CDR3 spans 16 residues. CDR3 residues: CASSIDSGFSNQPQHF. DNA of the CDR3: TGTGCCAGTAGTATAGATTCAGGGTTTAGCAATCAGCCCCAGCATTTT.

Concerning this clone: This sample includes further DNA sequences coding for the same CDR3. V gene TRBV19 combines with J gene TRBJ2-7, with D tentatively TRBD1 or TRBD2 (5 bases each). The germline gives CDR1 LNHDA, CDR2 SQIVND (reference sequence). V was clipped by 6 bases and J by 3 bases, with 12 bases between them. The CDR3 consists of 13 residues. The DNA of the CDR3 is TGTGCCAGTAGCCGGGACGGAGGCTACGAGCAGTACTTC. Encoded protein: CASSRDGGYEQYF.

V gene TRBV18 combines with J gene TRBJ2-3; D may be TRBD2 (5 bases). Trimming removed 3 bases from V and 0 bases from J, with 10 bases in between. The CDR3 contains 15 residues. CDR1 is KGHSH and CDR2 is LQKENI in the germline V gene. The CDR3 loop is CASSPLGLSTDTQYF. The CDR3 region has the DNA TGTGCCAGCTCACCTCTAGGACTTAGCACAGATACGCAGTATTTT.

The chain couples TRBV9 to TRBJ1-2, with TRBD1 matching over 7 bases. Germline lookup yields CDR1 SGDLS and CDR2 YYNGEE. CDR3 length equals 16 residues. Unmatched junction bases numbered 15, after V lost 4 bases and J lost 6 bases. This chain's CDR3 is CASSNSETGLRDGYTF. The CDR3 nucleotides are TGTGCCAGCAGCAATTCCGAGACAGGGCTTAGGGATGGCTACACCTTC.

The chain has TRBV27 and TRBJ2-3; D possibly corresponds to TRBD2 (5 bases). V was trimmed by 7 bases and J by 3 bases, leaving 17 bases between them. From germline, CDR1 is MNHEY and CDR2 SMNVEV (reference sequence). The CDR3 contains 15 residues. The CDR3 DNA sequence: TGTGCCAGCAAAGTCCCTAGCAGGTTGACAGATACGCAGTATTTT. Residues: CASKVPSRLTDTQYF.

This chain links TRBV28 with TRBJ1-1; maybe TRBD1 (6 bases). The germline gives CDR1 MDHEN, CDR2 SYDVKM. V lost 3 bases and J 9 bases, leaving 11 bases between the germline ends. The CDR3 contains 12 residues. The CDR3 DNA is TGTGCCAGCAGTTTTGGAGGGGGACAAGCTTTCTTT. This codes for CASSFGGGQAFF. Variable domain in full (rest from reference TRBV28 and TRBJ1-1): DVKVTQSSRYLVKRTGEKVFLECVQDMDHENMFWYRQDPGLGLRLIYFSYDVKMKEKGDIPEGYSVSREKKERFSLILESASTNQTSMYLCASSFGGGQAFFGQGTRLTVV.

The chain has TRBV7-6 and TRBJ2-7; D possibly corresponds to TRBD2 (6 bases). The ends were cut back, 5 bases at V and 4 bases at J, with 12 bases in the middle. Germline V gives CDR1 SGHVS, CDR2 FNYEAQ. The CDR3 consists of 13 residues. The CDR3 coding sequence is TGTGCCAGCAGCCGACTAGACGGGTACGAGCAGTACTTC. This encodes CASSRLDGYEQYF. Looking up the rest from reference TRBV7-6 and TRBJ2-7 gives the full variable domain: GAGVSQSPRYKVTKRGQDVALRCDPISGHVSLYWYRQALGQGPEFLTYFNYEAQQDKSGLPNDRFSAERPEGSISTLTIQRTEQRDSAMYRCASSRLDGYEQYFGPGTRLTVT.

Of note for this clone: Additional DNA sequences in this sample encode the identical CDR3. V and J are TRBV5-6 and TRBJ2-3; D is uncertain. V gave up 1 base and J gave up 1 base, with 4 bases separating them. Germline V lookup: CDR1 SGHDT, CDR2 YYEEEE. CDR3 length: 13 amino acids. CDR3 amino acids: CASSLTGTDTQYF. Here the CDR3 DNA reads TGTGCCAGCAGCTTGACTGGCACAGATACGCAGTATTTT.

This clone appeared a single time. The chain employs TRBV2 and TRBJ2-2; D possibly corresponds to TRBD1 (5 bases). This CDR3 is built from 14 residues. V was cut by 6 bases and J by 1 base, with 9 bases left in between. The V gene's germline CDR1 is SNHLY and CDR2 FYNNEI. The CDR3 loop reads CASSDSKNTGELFF. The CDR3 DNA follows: TGTGCCAGCAGCGACAGTAAGAACACCGGGGAGCTGTTTTTT.

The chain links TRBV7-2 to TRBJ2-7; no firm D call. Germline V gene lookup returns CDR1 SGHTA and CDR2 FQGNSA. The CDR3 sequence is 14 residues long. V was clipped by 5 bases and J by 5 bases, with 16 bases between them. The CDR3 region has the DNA TGTGCCAGCAGCATCCTCACCAGACGAAACGAGCAGTACTTC. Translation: CASSILTRRNEQYF.

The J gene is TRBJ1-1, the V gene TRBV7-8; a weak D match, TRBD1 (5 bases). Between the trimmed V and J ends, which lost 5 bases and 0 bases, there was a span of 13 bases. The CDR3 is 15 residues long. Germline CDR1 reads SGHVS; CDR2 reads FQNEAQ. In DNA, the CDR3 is TGTGCCAGCAGCCGCCAGGCAGGGCTGAACACTGAAGCTTTCTTT. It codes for CASSRQAGLNTEAFF.

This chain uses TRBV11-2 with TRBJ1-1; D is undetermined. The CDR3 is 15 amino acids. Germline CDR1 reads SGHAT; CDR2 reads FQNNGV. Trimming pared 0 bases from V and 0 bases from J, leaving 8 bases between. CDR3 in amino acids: CASSLEQLLNTEAFF. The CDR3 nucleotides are TGTGCCAGCAGCTTAGAGCAGCTACTGAACACTGAAGCTTTCTTT.

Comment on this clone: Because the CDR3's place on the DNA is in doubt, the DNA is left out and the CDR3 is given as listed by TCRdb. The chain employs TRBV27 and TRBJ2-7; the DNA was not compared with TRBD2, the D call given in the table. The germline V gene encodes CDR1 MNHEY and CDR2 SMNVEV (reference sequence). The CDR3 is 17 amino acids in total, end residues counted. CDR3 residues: CASSSSGGTLSAYEQYF.

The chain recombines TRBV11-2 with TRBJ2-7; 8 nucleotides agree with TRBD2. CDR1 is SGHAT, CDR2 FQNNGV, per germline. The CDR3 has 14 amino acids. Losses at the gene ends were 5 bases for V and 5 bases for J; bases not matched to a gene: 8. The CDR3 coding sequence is TGTGCCAGCAGCCCGGGGGGGCGCTGGGACGAGCAGTACTTC. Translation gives CASSPGGRWDEQYF.

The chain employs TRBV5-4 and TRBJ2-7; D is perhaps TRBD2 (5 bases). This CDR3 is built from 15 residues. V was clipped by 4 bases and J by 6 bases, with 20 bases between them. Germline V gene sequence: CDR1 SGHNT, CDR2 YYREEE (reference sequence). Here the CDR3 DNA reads TGTGCCAGCAGCCCCAGGAACTTGGCGGGCTCCGAGCAGTACTTC. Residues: CASSPRNLAGSEQYF.

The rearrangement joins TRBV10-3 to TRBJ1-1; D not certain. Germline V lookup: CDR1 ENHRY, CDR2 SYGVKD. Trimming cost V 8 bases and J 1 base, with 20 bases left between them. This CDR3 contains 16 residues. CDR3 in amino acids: CAILPPFEFQNTEAFF. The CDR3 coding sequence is TGTGCCATCTTGCCCCCTTTCGAGTTTCAGAACACTGAAGCTTTCTTT.

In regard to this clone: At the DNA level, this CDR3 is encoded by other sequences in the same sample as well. CDR3 region: CASRGTGNSPLHF. CDR3 nucleotide sequence: TGTGCCAGCAGGGGCACAGGTAATTCACCCCTCCACTTT. J is TRBJ1-6 and V is TRBV2; a possible D gene is TRBD1 (5 bases). CDR1 and CDR2 from the germline V gene are SNHLY and FYNNEI. The CDR3 is 13 amino acids. Trimming removed 6 bases from V and 6 bases from J, with 9 bases in between.

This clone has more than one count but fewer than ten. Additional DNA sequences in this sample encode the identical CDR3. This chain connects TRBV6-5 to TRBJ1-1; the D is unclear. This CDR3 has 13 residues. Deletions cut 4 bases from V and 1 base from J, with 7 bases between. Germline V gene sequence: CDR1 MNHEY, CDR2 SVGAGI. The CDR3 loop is CASSLLENTEAFF. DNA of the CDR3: TGTGCCAGCAGTTTGCTGGAGAACACTGAAGCTTTCTTT.

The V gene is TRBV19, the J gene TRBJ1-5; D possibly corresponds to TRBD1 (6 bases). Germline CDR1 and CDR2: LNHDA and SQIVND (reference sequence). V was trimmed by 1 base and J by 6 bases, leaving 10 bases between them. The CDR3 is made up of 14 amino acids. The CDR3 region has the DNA TGTGCCAGTAGTATAGTGGGGGGCCCTCAGCCCCAGCATTTT. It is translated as CASSIVGGPQPQHF.